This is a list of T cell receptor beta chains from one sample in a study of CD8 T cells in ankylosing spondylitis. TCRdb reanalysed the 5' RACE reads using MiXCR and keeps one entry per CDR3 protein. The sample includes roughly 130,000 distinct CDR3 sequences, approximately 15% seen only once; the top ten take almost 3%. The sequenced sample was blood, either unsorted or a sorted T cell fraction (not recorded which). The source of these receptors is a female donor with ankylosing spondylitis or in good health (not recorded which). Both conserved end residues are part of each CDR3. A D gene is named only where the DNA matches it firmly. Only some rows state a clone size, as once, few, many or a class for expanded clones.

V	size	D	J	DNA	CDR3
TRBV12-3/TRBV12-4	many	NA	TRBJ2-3	TGTGCCAGCAGTTTAGAATCTTGGGGCACTCGAGCATTGGATACGCAGTATTTT	CASSLESWGTRALDTQYF
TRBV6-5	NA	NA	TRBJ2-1	TGTGCCAGCAGTTACCCCCAACTAGGAAATGAGCAGTTCTTC	CASSYPQLGNEQFF
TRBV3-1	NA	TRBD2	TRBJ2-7	TGTGCCAGCAGCCTCGGACTAGCCTCCCTAAACGAGCAGTACTTC	CASSLGLASLNEQYF
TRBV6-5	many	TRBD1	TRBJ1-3	TGTGCCAGCAGTTCCTCAGGGACAGGGATCTCTGGAAACACCATATATTTT	CASSSSGTGISGNTIYF
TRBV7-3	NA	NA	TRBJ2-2	TGTGCCAGCAGCTTAACCGGGGCCGTCGCCGGGGAGCTGTTTTTT	CASSLTGAVAGELFF
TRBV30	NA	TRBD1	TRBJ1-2	TGTGCCTGGAGTGCCGGGACAGGGAATTACTATGGCTACACCTTC	CAWSAGTGNYYGYTF
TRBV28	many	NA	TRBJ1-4	TGTGCCAGCAGTTTAACCCACAATGAAAAACTGTTTTTT	CASSLTHNEKLFF
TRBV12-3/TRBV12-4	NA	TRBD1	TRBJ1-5	TGTGCCAGCAGTCTGGACAGGGCAAATAGCAATCAGCCCCAGCATTTT	CASSLDRANSNQPQHF
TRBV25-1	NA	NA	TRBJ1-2	TGTGCCAGCAGTGAAAAATTGTGGGGCTATGGCTACACCTTC	CASSEKLWGYGYTF
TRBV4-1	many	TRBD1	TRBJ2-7	TGCGCCAGCAGGCAGACAGGGGTCAACGAGCAGTACTTC	CASRQTGVNEQYF
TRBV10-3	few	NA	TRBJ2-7	TGTGCCGTTCGGGACACTTACGAGCAGTACTTC	CAVRDTYEQYF
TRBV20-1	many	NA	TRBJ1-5	TGCAGTGCTAGCCTAGGGTGGGCCCAGCCCCAGCATTTT	CSASLGWAQPQHF
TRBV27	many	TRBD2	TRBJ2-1	TGTGCCAGCAGTTTATGGGCGGGAGGGGCGTACAATGAGCAGTTCTTC	CASSLWAGGAYNEQFF
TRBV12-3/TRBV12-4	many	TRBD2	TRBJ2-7	TGTGCCAGCAGTCTCGTAGCGGGGGCCGAGCAGTACTTC	CASSLVAGAEQYF
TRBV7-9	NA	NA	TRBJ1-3	TGTGCCAGCAGTCGGGGAGGAAACACCATATATTTT	CASSRGGNTIYF
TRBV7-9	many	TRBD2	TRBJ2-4	TGTGCCAGCAGCTTCACCGGGACTAGCGGGAACATTCAGTACTTC	CASSFTGTSGNIQYF
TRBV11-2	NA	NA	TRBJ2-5	TGTGCCAGCAGCTTAGGGAGTAATGGGGGGAGGTGGGAGACCCAGTACTTC	CASSLGSNGGRWETQYF
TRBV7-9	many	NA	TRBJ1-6	TGTGCCAGCGGAAGAGGGGGGTTTGATAATTCACCCCTCCACTTT	CASGRGGFDNSPLHF
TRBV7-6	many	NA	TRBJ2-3	TGTGCCAGCAGCTTACGACCGACGGCATCTGAAGATACGCAGTATTTT	CASSLRPTASEDTQYF
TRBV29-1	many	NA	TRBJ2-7	TGCAGCGTGAAAGGGCCCTACGAGCAGTACTTC	CSVKGPYEQYF
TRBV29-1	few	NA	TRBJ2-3	TGCAGCGTTGTAGGGACCACAGATACGCAGTATTTT	CSVVGTTDTQYF
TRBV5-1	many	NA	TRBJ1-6	TGCGCCAGCAGCAAGGACAGCGGAGTGGAAGGATCACCCCTCCACTTT	CASSKDSGVEGSPLHF
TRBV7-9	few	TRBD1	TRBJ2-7	TGTGCCAGCAGCGATACAGGGGAAGCCTACGAGCAGTACTTC	CASSDTGEAYEQYF
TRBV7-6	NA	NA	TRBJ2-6	TGTGCCAGCAGCGATAGCCGGTCCCCCTTTGGGGCCAACGTCCTGACTTTC	CASSDSRSPFGANVLTF
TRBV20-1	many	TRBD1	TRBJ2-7	TGCAGTGCTAGTGGTGAGGGGGCCCTCTCCTACGAGCAGTACTTC	CSASGEGALSYEQYF
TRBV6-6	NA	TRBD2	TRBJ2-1	TGTGCCAGCAGTTACTACGCGGGAGGGTACAATGAGCAGTTCTTC	CASSYYAGGYNEQFF
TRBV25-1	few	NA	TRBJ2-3	TGTGCCAGCAGTGAATATCTCCTTGGAGATACGCAGTATTTT	CASSEYLLGDTQYF
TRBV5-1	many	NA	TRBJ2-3	TGCGCCAGCAAATCGGGGCCAGATACGCAGTATTTT	CASKSGPDTQYF
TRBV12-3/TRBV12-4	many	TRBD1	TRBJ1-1	TGTGCCAGCAGGGACAGGACAGGGGGGACTGAAGCTTTCTTT	CASRDRTGGTEAFF
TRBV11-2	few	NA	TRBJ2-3	TGTGCCAGCAGCTTAGGATCGGAACCAGTGGGGACGCAGTATTTT	CASSLGSEPVGTQYF
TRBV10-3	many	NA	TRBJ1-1	TGTGCCATCAGTCGGACAGAGAACACTGAAGCTTTCTTT	CAISRTENTEAFF
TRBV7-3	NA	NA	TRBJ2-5	TGTGCCAGCAGCTTAGGGGAAGGGACCCAGTACTTC	CASSLGEGTQYF
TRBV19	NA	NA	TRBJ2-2	TGTGCCAGTCGTTGGGCTGGGGACACCGGGGAGCTGTTTTTT	CASRWAGDTGELFF
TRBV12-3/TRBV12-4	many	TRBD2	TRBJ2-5	TGTGCCAGCAGTTTGGGGGGGACTAGGGAGACCCAGTACTTC	CASSLGGTRETQYF
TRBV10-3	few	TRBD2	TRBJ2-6	TGTGCCATCAGTGAGTTCGCTAGCGGGAGCTCTGGGGCCAACGTCCTGACTTTC	CAISEFASGSSGANVLTF
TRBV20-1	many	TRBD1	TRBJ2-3	TGCAGTGCTAGGGGGACAGGGGGCAAAGTAGATACGCAGTATTTT	CSARGTGGKVDTQYF
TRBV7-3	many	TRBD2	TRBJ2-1	TGTGCCAGCAGCACTAGCGGACAGTTTGGCGATGAGCAGTTCTTC	CASSTSGQFGDEQFF
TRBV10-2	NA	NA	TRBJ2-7	TGCGCCAGCAGTAAATTCAGGGGTTACGAGCAGTACTTC	CASSKFRGYEQYF
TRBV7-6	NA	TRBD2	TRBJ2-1	TGTGCCAGCAGCTTACCCGAAGCGGGGGGGCCCGACAATGAGCAGTTCTTC	CASSLPEAGGPDNEQFF
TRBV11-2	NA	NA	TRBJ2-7	TGTGCCAGCAGCCCCGGACAGAGCTACGAGCAGTACTTC	CASSPGQSYEQYF
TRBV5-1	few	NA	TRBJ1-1	TGCGCCAGCAGCATATGGGGCGAGAACACTGAAGCTTTCTTT	CASSIWGENTEAFF
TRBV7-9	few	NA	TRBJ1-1	TGTGCCAGCAGCTTAGGAGGGACTGAAGGAGCTTTCTTT	CASSLGGTEGAFF
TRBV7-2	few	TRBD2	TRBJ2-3	TGTGCCAGCAGCTTAGATTTTGCCGGGAGGGTGCAGTATTTT	CASSLDFAGRVQYF
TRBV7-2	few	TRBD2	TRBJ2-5	TGTGCCAGCAGCTTATCTAGCGGGGGGTTTCAAGAGACCCAGTACTTC	CASSLSSGGFQETQYF
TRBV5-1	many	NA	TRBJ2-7	TGCGCCAGCTGGAGGGACAGCCCCTCCGAGCAGTACTTC	CASWRDSPSEQYF
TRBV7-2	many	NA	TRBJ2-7	TGTGCCAGCAGCTTAAAAGGTACCCCTACGGAGCAGTACTTC	CASSLKGTPTEQYF
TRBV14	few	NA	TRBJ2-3	TGTGCCAGCAGCCACTGGGGGGGCGGCACAGATACGCAGTATTTT	CASSHWGGGTDTQYF
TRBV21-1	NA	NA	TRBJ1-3	TGTGCCAGCAGTTCCTGTGGAAACACCATATATTTT	CASSSCGNTIYF
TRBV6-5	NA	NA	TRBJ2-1	TGTGCCAGCAGTTACAGGGGCGAATACAATGAGCAGTTCTTC	CASSYRGEYNEQFF
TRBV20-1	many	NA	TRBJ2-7	TGCAGTGCTAGAGATGGGGCAAGGGATTCCTACGAGCAGTACTTC	CSARDGARDSYEQYF
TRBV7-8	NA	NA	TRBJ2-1	TGTGCCAGCAGCTTACCCACTAATCATAATGAGCAGTTCTTC	CASSLPTNHNEQFF
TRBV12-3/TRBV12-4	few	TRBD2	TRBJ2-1	TGTGCCAGCAGTCCCCTTGCGGGGGGGCTTAATGAGCAGTTCTTC	CASSPLAGGLNEQFF
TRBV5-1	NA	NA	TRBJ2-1	TGCGCCAGCAGCTTGGACGGGCGAAGCTCCTACAATGAGCAGTTCTTC	CASSLDGRSSYNEQFF
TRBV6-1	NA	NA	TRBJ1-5	TGTGCCAGCAGTGAAAAACTTGACAGCCCAAAGCCCCAGCATTTT	CASSEKLDSPKPQHF
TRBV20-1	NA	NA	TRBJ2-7	TGCAGTGCTAGAGATCCCCAGGGATACGAGCAGTACTTC	CSARDPQGYEQYF